These 31 T cell receptor beta chains were sequenced from one sample in a study of shared clonotypes between healthy human individuals. Sequencing was performed with immunoSEQ multiplex PCR; in TCRdb, only in-frame clones are kept and a portion is missing. Counted here are approximately 640,000 clones, 60% to 80% occurring once; the ten biggest clones make up around 1.8%. The sample consisted of memory CD4+ T cells sorted from blood. Subset reported: CD45RA-negative fraction. The receptors come from a woman aged 30 to 39 in good health.

The chain carries TRBV7-9 and TRBJ2-7; TRBD2 aligns across 9 bases. With 5 bases clipped from V and 4 bases from J, the junction kept 12 bases outside the gene matches. CDR1 and CDR2 from the germline V gene are SEHNR and FQNEAQ (reference sequence). The CDR3 totals 16 residues. The CDR3 nucleotides read TGTGCCAGCAGCCCCTCCGGGCGGGAGGGCGGATACGAGCAGTACTTC. This codes for CASSPSGREGGYEQYF.

The J gene is TRBJ1-5, the V gene TRBV2; D might be TRBD1 (5 bases). The CDR3 spans 17 residues. Between the trimmed V and J ends, which lost 5 bases and 0 bases, there was a span of 17 bases. Germline CDR1 and CDR2: SNHLY and FYNNEI. In DNA, the CDR3 is TGTGCCAGCAGTCCCCGCAGGGCACCCAATAGCAATCAGCCCCAGCATTTT. As protein: CASSPRRAPNSNQPQHF. Combining the CDR3 with reference TRBV2 and TRBJ1-5 gives the whole variable domain EPEVTQTPSHQVTQMGQEVILRCVPISNHLYFYWYRQILGQKVEFLVSFYNNEISEKSEIFDDQFSVERPDGSNFTLKIRSTKLEDSAMYFCASSPRRAPNSNQPQHFGDGTRLSIL.

The rearrangement uses TRBV5-1 and TRBJ2-5; 9 bases match TRBD2. The trim removed 2 bases at V and 1 base at J, leaving 6 bases unmatched. Germline V gene sequence: CDR1 SGHRS, CDR2 YFSETQ. The CDR3 spans 16 residues. DNA for the CDR3: TGCGCCAGCAGCTTTGGGCCGACTAGCGGCCAAGAGACCCAGTACTTC. Its translation: CASSFGPTSGQETQYF.

The chain employs TRBV4-2 and TRBJ1-2; 9 bases match TRBD1. Germline CDR1 reads LGHNA; CDR2 reads YNFKEQ. Trimming took 5 bases from V and 6 from J; bases not matched to a gene: 10. The CDR3 spans 15 residues. The CDR3 protein is CASSARDREIHGYTF. The DNA of the CDR3 is TGTGCCAGCAGCGCACGGGACAGGGAAATTCATGGCTACACCTTC.

In this sample, this clone turned up a few times. The V gene is TRBV7-9, the J gene TRBJ1-1; no reliable D call. CDR1 and CDR2 (germline): SEHNR, FQNEAQ (reference sequence). V was clipped by 5 bases and J by 1 base, with 2 bases between them. This CDR3 has 11 residues. In nucleotides, the CDR3 is TGTGCCAGCAGCGAGAACACTGAAGCTTTCTTT. Translating gives CASSENTEAFF.

The gene calls are TRBV7-9 and TRBJ2-3, with D perhaps matching TRBD1 (5 bases). CDR1 SEHNR and CDR2 FQNEAQ come from the germline V gene (reference sequence). Trimming took off 6 bases at V and 6 bases at J, with 7 bases between the two ends. This CDR3 is built from 11 residues. CDR3 amino acids: CASRGQDTQYF. The CDR3 bases are TGTGCCAGCAGGGGGCAGGATACGCAGTATTTT.

V gene TRBV7-9 combines with J gene TRBJ1-1; D is unresolved. The germline CDR1 and CDR2 sequences are SEHNR and FQNEAQ (reference sequence). Trimming took 6 bases from V and 4 from J, leaving 21 bases between them. This CDR3 comprises 16 residues. The CDR3: CASSQQTGPLSTEAFF. The CDR3, as DNA: TGTGCCAGCAGTCAACAAACGGGCCCTCTATCCACTGAAGCTTTCTTT.

The V gene is TRBV10-2, the J gene TRBJ2-7; no reliable D call. Germline CDR1 reads WSHSY; CDR2 reads SAAADI. CDR3 size: 14 residues. Deletions cut 6 bases from V and 7 bases from J, with 19 bases between. CDR3 coding DNA: TGCGCCAGCAGAGCTCCGGGCCCAATGGGGGAGCAGTACTTC. Translation gives CASRAPGPMGEQYF.

This rearrangement joins TRBV7-8 to TRBJ2-7, with a tentative D call TRBD2 (5 bases). The V and J ends lost 2 bases and 5 bases respectively, with 16 bases between them. Germline V lookup: CDR1 SGHVS, CDR2 FQNEAQ. The CDR3 is made up of 15 amino acids. The CDR3 nucleotides are TGTGCCAGCAGCTTAAGGACTTACGGCGGTAACGAGCAGTACTTC. Protein: CASSLRTYGGNEQYF.

This clone came up many times. This chain connects TRBV5-1 to TRBJ2-3; D is ambiguous. This CDR3 region has 16 residues. V gave up 2 bases and J gave up 1 base, with 14 bases separating them. Per the germline V gene, CDR1 is SGHRS and CDR2 is YFSETQ. CDR3 coding DNA: TGCGCCAGCAGCTTAGATGGGATGCAGGGCACAGATACGCAGTATTTT. Amino acids: CASSLDGMQGTDTQYF.

DNA of the CDR3: TGTGCCAGCTCACCGGACATTACAGGAAACACCATATATTTT. Translating it yields CASSPDITGNTIYF. The gene calls are TRBV18 and TRBJ1-3, with D possibly being TRBD1 (5 bases). CDR3 length: 14 amino acids. CDR1 and CDR2 from the germline V gene are KGHSH and LQKENI. Trimming took 3 bases from V and 4 from J, leaving 10 bases between them.

The rearrangement links TRBV27 to TRBJ1-1; 7 bases map to TRBD1. This CDR3 comprises 11 residues. The germline V gene has CDR1 MNHEY and CDR2 SMNVEV (reference sequence). The trim removed 2 bases at V and 10 bases at J, leaving 1 base unmatched. The CDR3 loop reads CASSLRGLAFF. Written as DNA, the CDR3 is TGTGCCAGCAGTTTAAGGGGGCTAGCTTTCTTT.

The rearrangement links TRBV5-1 to TRBJ2-1; no clear D gene. There are 16 residues in the CDR3. Deletions cut 0 bases from V and 0 bases from J, with 10 bases between. CDR1 and CDR2 (germline): SGHRS, YFSETQ. The CDR3 sequence: CASSLDIADSYNEQFF. The CDR3 region has the DNA TGCGCCAGCAGCTTGGATATTGCAGACTCCTACAATGAGCAGTTCTTC.

V and J are TRBV6-1 and TRBJ2-1, with TRBD2 matching over 8 bases. V lost 8 bases, J lost 8 bases, and 8 bases stayed unmatched. Looked up from germline, CDR1 is MNHNS and CDR2 is SASEGT. There are 13 residues in the CDR3. The CDR3 region is CASEVAGLDEQFF. The DNA for the CDR3 is TGTGCCAGCGAAGTAGCGGGGCTGGATGAGCAGTTCTTC.

The CDR3 DNA reads TGTGCCAGCAGTGCCACGGGCAGGCCGGGACAGGCCCACGAGCAGTACTTC. Protein: CASSATGRPGQAHEQYF. The genes are TRBV2 and TRBJ2-7; TRBD1 aligns across 8 bases. Trimming cost V 4 bases and J 5 bases; bases outside gene matches: 16. Germline-derived CDR1 and CDR2 are SNHLY and FYNNEI. The CDR3 totals 17 residues.

The V gene is TRBV6-6, the J gene TRBJ1-5; D unresolved. The CDR3 sequence is 12 residues long. The V and J ends lost 5 bases and 8 bases respectively, with 10 bases between them. Germline CDR1 and CDR2: MNHNY and SVGAGI (reference sequence). The CDR3 sequence is CASSTSQKPQHF. Here the CDR3 DNA reads TGTGCCAGCAGTACTAGTCAGAAGCCCCAGCATTTT.

The chain joins TRBV2 to TRBJ1-5; a possible D gene is TRBD1 (5 bases). Germline CDR1 and CDR2: SNHLY and FYNNEI. There are 15 residues in the CDR3. The V and J ends lost 6 bases and 1 base respectively, with 13 bases between them. This chain's CDR3 is CASRREGMSNQPQHF. The CDR3 region has the DNA TGTGCCAGCAGGAGGGAGGGGATGAGCAATCAGCCCCAGCATTTT.

This clone appeared many times. This CDR3 is also generated by other DNA sequences in the sample. DNA of the CDR3: TGCAGCGTTGATCAGGGATCGGTCGAGCAGTACTTC. The encoded protein is CSVDQGSVEQYF. The chain links TRBV29-1 to TRBJ2-7; D is possibly TRBD1 (5 bases). Deletions cut 3 bases from V and 6 bases from J, with 12 bases between. The CDR3 runs to 12 residues. CDR1 is SQVTM and CDR2 is ANQGSEA in the germline V gene.

Comment on this clone: A much larger clone differs from this one at a single base, so this may be a read error. Other DNA sequences in this sample translate to the same CDR3. The V call is TRBV5-1, the J call TRBJ1-3; 7 nucleotides line up with TRBD1. CDR1 SGHRS and CDR2 YFSETQ come from the germline V gene. Unmatched junction bases numbered 4, after V lost 4 bases and J lost 3 bases. This CDR3 has 14 residues. DNA of the CDR3: TGCGCCAGCAGCCCTGGGACAGTTGGAAACACCATATATTTT. The encoded protein is CASSPGTVGNTIYF.

The J gene is TRBJ2-1, the V gene TRBV7-2; either TRBD1 or TRBD2 may supply D (5 bases each). Trimming shortened V by 5 bases and J by 5 bases, and 16 bases separated the two germline ends. This CDR3 contains 15 residues. CDR1 is SGHTA, CDR2 FQGNSA, per germline. CDR3: CASSPRDLNNNEQFF. The CDR3 nucleotides read TGTGCCAGCAGCCCACGGGACCTGAATAACAATGAGCAGTTCTTC.

The chain uses TRBV25-1 and TRBJ2-2; TRBD2 is a possible D gene (6 bases). The CDR3 is 15 amino acids. Trimming left V 6 bases short and J 1 base short, with 12 bases between. The V gene's germline CDR1 is MGHDK and CDR2 SYGVNS. Written as DNA, the CDR3 is TGTGCCAGCAGAACGGGACTCCAGAACACCGGGGAGCTGTTTTTT. This translates into CASRTGLQNTGELFF. Full variable domain (rest looked up from reference TRBV25-1 and TRBJ2-2): EADIYQTPRYLVIGTGKKITLECSQTMGHDKMYWYQQDPGMELHLIHYSYGVNSTEKGDLSSESTVSRIRTEHFPLTLESARPSHTSQYLCASRTGLQNTGELFFGEGSRLTVL.

The J gene is TRBJ2-6, the V gene TRBV19, with a tentative D call TRBD2 (5 bases). Trimming took 2 bases from V and 4 from J, leaving 15 bases between them. The CDR3 is made up of 17 amino acids. Per the germline V gene, CDR1 is LNHDA and CDR2 is SQIVND (reference sequence). The CDR3 spells CASSIRGFGSGANVLTF. DNA for the CDR3: TGTGCCAGTAGTATAAGAGGGTTTGGATCGGGGGCCAACGTCCTGACTTTC.

The chain has TRBV28 and TRBJ1-5, with D unclear. The CDR3 has 18 amino acids. CDR1 and CDR2 (germline): MDHEN, SYDVKM. V lost 6 bases and J 0 bases, leaving 21 bases between the germline ends. The CDR3 region is CASRNSNRDTYSNQPQHF. The DNA of the CDR3 is TGTGCCAGCAGGAACAGTAATAGAGACACTTATAGCAATCAGCCCCAGCATTTT.

This clone was recorded a few times. The chain combines TRBV30 with TRBJ2-2; 9 nucleotides agree with TRBD1. J was trimmed by 4 bases and V by 4 bases; bases with no gene match: 7. CDR3 length: 15 residues. The germline gives CDR1 GTSNPN, CDR2 SVGIG (reference sequence). CDR3 sequence: CAWTYRDRVTGELFF. The CDR3 coding sequence is TGTGCCTGGACTTACCGGGACAGGGTCACCGGGGAGCTGTTTTTT.

The genes are TRBV18 and TRBJ1-5; tentatively, D is TRBD1 (5 bases). The CDR3 extends over 16 amino acids. V lost 2 bases, J lost 2 bases, and 13 bases lay in between. CDR1 and CDR2 (germline): KGHSH, LQKENI. CDR3 bases: TGTGCCAGCTCACCAATATTTGGGGGTGGCAATCAGCCCCAGCATTTT. It codes for CASSPIFGGGNQPQHF.

The J gene is TRBJ1-1, the V gene TRBV30, with a tentative D call TRBD1 (6 bases). V lost 2 bases to trimming and J lost 11 bases, with 24 bases between them. This CDR3 is 15 amino acids long. Germline CDR1 is GTSNPN and CDR2 is SVGIG (reference sequence). Written as DNA, the CDR3 is TGTGCCTGGAGTCTCCCGGGACAAGGCCCCATGGGTGCTTTCTTT. As protein: CAWSLPGQGPMGAFF.

Comments on this clone: Since a much larger clone is just one base distant, this may be a read error. V is TRBV6-1 and J is TRBJ2-7; no clear D gene. Trimming cost V 3 bases and J 4 bases, with 4 bases left between them. CDR1 and CDR2 (germline): MNHNS, SASEGT. CDR3 length: 11 residues. The CDR3 here is CASSDGYEQYF. In DNA, the CDR3 is TGTGCCAGCAGTGATGGGTACGAGCAGTACTTC.

The CDR3 protein is CASTPGGGAWPQHF. The CDR3 region has the DNA TGTGCCAGTACCCCAGGAGGAGGGGCTTGGCCCCAGCATTTT. This rearrangement joins TRBV19 to TRBJ1-5, with D possibly TRBD1 on 5 matching bases. From germline, CDR1 is LNHDA and CDR2 SQIVND (reference sequence). This CDR3 is built from 14 residues. V was shortened by 7 bases and J by 9 bases, with 19 bases between the two germline ends. The full variable domain, its missing parts supplied by reference TRBV19 and TRBJ1-5, is DGGITQSPKYLFRKEGQNVTLSCEQNLNHDAMYWYRQDPGQGLRLIYYSQIVNDFQKGDIAEGYSVSREKKESFPLTVTSAQKNPTAFYLCASTPGGGAWPQHFGDGTRLSIL.

This clone has only one observation. The V gene is TRBV27, the J gene TRBJ2-3; a possible D gene is TRBD2 (5 bases). V was clipped by 8 bases and J by 4 bases, with 13 bases between them. Germline CDR1 is MNHEY and CDR2 is SMNVEV (reference sequence). This CDR3 is built from 13 residues. As DNA, the CDR3 is TGTGCCAGCGGCCTAACACTAGCAGATACGCAGTATTTT. The encoded protein is CASGLTLADTQYF.

This clone was seen a handful of times. The same CDR3 can be traced to other DNA sequences in this sample. The J gene is TRBJ2-5, the V gene TRBV5-1; D uncertain. There are 12 residues in the CDR3. The germline V gene encodes CDR1 SGHRS and CDR2 YFSETQ. The V gene lost 2 bases and the J gene lost 3 bases, with 5 bases spanning the gap. The CDR3 bases are TGCGCCAGCAGCTTTGGAGAAGAGACCCAGTACTTC. This gives the protein CASSFGEETQYF.

The chain links TRBV11-2 to TRBJ2-4, with TRBD2 matching over 9 bases. The CDR3 extends over 19 amino acids. CDR1 and CDR2 (germline): SGHAT, FQNNGV. V dropped 0 bases and J dropped 0; count of bases not matched to a gene: 9. The CDR3 coding sequence is TGTGCCAGCAGCTTAGATCTAACGGCGGGAGGGGGAGCCAAAAACATTCAGTACTTC. Protein sequence: CASSLDLTAGGGAKNIQYF.